This T cell receptor beta chain was recorded in a study of glioma-infiltrating T cells after dendritic cell vaccination. Study-level background: Monocyte-derived dendritic cells, cultured 7 to 8 days with IL-4 and GM-CSF, were pulsed with autologous tumor lysate. Dendritic cell vaccine was injected intradermally three times, biweekly. Study results and limitations: The cohort had few patients with full blood and tumor sets.

Here immunoSEQ multiplex PCR was the method, and the copy in TCRdb shows in-frame clones only, minus some. The repertoire holds 90,000 to 95,000 clones, roughly 77% seen once, with over 2% in the top ten. The CDR3 has 12 residues. Germline CDR1 and CDR2: MNHEY and SMNVEV (reference sequence). Between the trimmed V and J ends, which lost 5 bases and 7 bases, there was a span of 6 bases. As concerns this clone: As yet, its antigen is unknown.

The time point was: after dendritic cell vaccination, including at tumor progression/relapse. Isocitrate dehydrogenase mutation was absent in all glioblastoma patients. The TCR originated in a human donor with glioblastoma. Sequences were derived from blood, sampled after dendritic cell vaccination. The chain carries TRBV27 and TRBJ1-6, with D unresolved. CDR3 sequence: CASSPENSPLHF. CDR3 nucleotide sequence: TGTGCCAGCAGTCCCGAGAATTCACCCCTCCACTTT.